This T cell receptor (beta chain) is from a study of T-cell reconstitution after alpha-beta-depleted transplantation in children. Study-level results: Newly produced T cells mostly provided counts and TCRbeta diversity after one year, as hyperexpanded clones declined.

A TCRbeta library incorporating unique molecular identifiers was prepared. A single record per CDR3 protein comes from TCRdb applying MiXCR to the PCR reads. The data contain roughly 300,000 distinct CDR3 sequences, 11% of them seen just once; the ten biggest clones take up roughly a quarter. This clonotype was seen at least ten times. What it binds is not known. This specimen was peripheral blood, taken 180 days after TCRalphabeta/CD19-depleted stem cell transplant. The receptor's source is a male patient aged 2-15 years who had a stem cell transplant for chronic granulomatous disease, so the T cells may come from the graft donor.

CDR3 protein: CASSFVQGGSGELFF. CDR3 DNA sequence: TGCGCCAGCAGCTTCGTACAGGGCGGATCCGGGGAGCTGTTTTTT. The chain employs TRBV5-1 and TRBJ2-2, with a weak D call TRBD1 (6 bases). This CDR3 has 15 amino acids. Germline assignment: CDR1 SGHRS and CDR2 YFSETQ. V gave up 2 bases and J gave up 6 bases, with 14 bases separating them.